This entry lists 12 T cell receptor beta chains sequenced from one sample in a study of Ad26.COV2.S vaccination and SARS-CoV-2 variants. Assay: immunoSEQ multiplex PCR; the TCRdb copy retains only in-frame clones and omits some. The sample records about 400,000 clones, about 88% being singletons. Described treatment: about 20 received Ad26.COV2.S at low or high dose, single or two shots; several received placebo; per-sample allocation not given. Collection of samples fell on day 63 after the first vaccine or placebo injection. Sequencing used peripheral blood, obtained in a trial of Ad26.COV2.S vaccine versus placebo. These receptors came from a person between 18 and 65 years old who received the Ad26.COV2.S COVID-19 vaccine or a placebo.

J is TRBJ2-7 and V is TRBV11-2, with 10 bases lining up with TRBD1. CDR1 is SGHAT, CDR2 FQNNGV, per germline. The V gene end was trimmed by 5 bases and the J gene end by 0 bases; junction bases not matched to a gene: 13. This CDR3 has 18 residues. The CDR3 DNA sequence: TGTGCCAGCAGCCTTCGAGGACAGGGGGTCCGGAGCTCCTACGAGCAGTACTTC. It encodes CASSLRGQGVRSSYEQYF.

The chain links TRBV5-5 to TRBJ2-1; 12 nucleotides line up with TRBD2. With V trimmed by 4 bases and J by 7 bases, 6 bases remained unmatched. Germline lookup yields CDR1 SGHKS and CDR2 YYEKEE (reference sequence). This CDR3 is built from 15 residues. The CDR3 reads CASSLTSGSMNEQFF. The CDR3 nucleotides are TGTGCCAGCAGCCTGACTAGCGGGAGTATGAATGAGCAGTTCTTC.

The rearrangement links TRBV5-1 to TRBJ2-1, with 13 bases matching TRBD2. Per the germline V gene, CDR1 is SGHRS and CDR2 is YFSETQ. The CDR3 consists of 13 residues. V dropped 6 bases and J dropped 7; count of bases not matched to a gene: 1. The CDR3 nucleotides read TGCGCCAGCAAGGGACTAGCGGGGAATGAGCAGTTCTTC. Its protein product is CASKGLAGNEQFF.

This rearrangement joins TRBV2 to TRBJ2-7; D perhaps matches TRBD1 (5 bases). In germline, CDR1 is SNHLY, CDR2 FYNNEI. Trimming left V 7 bases short and J 3 bases short, with 13 bases between. The CDR3 sequence is 13 residues long. In DNA, the CDR3 is TGTGCCAGCAACGCTAGGGGTCTCTACGAGCAGTACTTC. Translating gives CASNARGLYEQYF.

V and J are TRBV6-6 and TRBJ2-3, with D possibly being TRBD2 (6 bases). This CDR3 has 13 amino acids. V dropped 2 bases and J dropped 11 bases, with 14 bases sitting between them. CDR1 and CDR2 from the germline V gene are MNHNY and SVGAGI (reference sequence). Here the CDR3 DNA reads TGTGCCAGCAGTTACCGGTGGGAGGAGATGCAGTATTTT. It is translated as CASSYRWEEMQYF.

The chain combines TRBV30 with TRBJ1-2, with TRBD1 as a possible D gene (6 bases). From germline, CDR1 is GTSNPN and CDR2 SVGIG (reference sequence). The CDR3 loop spans 18 amino acids. Trimming left V 0 bases short and J 5 bases short, with 25 bases between. The CDR3 DNA reads TGTGCCTGGAGTGTCCCCTGGGCAGGGGCCCTCTCAAGATATGGCTACACCTTC. It codes for CAWSVPWAGALSRYGYTF.

The chain employs TRBV2 and TRBJ2-4; TRBD2 matches 13 bases. V shed 4 bases and J 13 bases; nucleotides not matched to a gene: 1. Germline V gives CDR1 SNHLY, CDR2 FYNNEI. The CDR3 sequence is 12 residues long. The DNA for the CDR3 is TGTGCCAGCAGTGGGACTAGCGGGAGACAGTACTTC. Translation: CASSGTSGRQYF. Variable domain in full (rest from reference TRBV2 and TRBJ2-4): EPEVTQTPSHQVTQMGQEVILRCVPISNHLYFYWYRQILGQKVEFLVSFYNNEISEKSEIFDDQFSVERPDGSNFTLKIRSTKLEDSAMYFCASSGTSGRQYFGAGTRLSVL.

The J gene is TRBJ2-5, the V gene TRBV19, with D perhaps TRBD1 or TRBD2 (6 bases each). The V gene's germline CDR1 is LNHDA and CDR2 SQIVND (reference sequence). The CDR3 totals 14 residues. V was pared by 4 bases and J by 1 base, with 10 bases between. The CDR3 sequence is CASSTGAFQETQYF. The CDR3 nucleotides are TGTGCCAGTAGTACGGGGGCCTTCCAAGAGACCCAGTACTTC.

The rearrangement uses TRBV6-2 or TRBV6-3 and TRBJ2-5, with TRBD2 matching 11 bases. Germline V gives CDR1 MNHEY, CDR2 SVGEGT. The length of the CDR3 is 14 residues. With 5 bases clipped from V and 5 bases from J, the junction kept 4 bases outside the gene matches. CDR3 residues: CASSRTSGLETQYF. The CDR3 nucleotides read TGTGCCAGCAGTCGGACTAGCGGGTTGGAGACCCAGTACTTC.

The chain recombines TRBV5-4 with TRBJ2-1; maybe TRBD1 (6 bases). The CDR3 loop spans 12 amino acids. The germline CDR1 and CDR2 sequences are SGHNT and YYREEE (reference sequence). V dropped 3 bases and J dropped 9 bases, with 10 bases sitting between them. The CDR3 DNA follows: TGTGCCAGCAGCTCACTGGACAGTGAGCAGTTCTTC. Translating gives CASSSLDSEQFF. The whole variable domain, remainder taken from reference TRBV5-4 and TRBJ2-1, is ETGVTQSPTHLIKTRGQQVTLRCSSQSGHNTVSWYQQALGQGPQFIFQYYREEENGRGNFPPRFSGLQFPNYSSELNVNALELDDSALYLCASSSLDSEQFFGPGTRLTVL.

The chain couples TRBV6-5 to TRBJ2-7; TRBD1 matches 7 bases. The CDR3 runs to 15 residues. With 5 bases clipped from V and 4 bases from J, the junction kept 11 bases outside the gene matches. The germline V gene encodes CDR1 MNHEY and CDR2 SVGAGI. Here the CDR3 reads CASSLQGDRVYEQYF. In DNA, the CDR3 is TGTGCCAGCAGTCTTCAGGGTGACAGGGTGTACGAGCAGTACTTC.

This chain connects TRBV6-1 to TRBJ1-5; tentatively, D is TRBD1 (6 bases). This CDR3 region has 16 residues. Germline lookup yields CDR1 MNHNS and CDR2 SASEGT. Trimming removed 2 bases at V and 3 bases at J, with 14 bases between. CDR3 amino acids: CASSETPWTDNQPQHF. The CDR3 DNA reads TGTGCCAGCAGTGAAACCCCGTGGACAGACAATCAGCCCCAGCATTTT.